The T cell receptor beta chain described here comes from a study of Tregs in tolerant kidney transplant recipients. Thawed PBMCs were FACS-sorted into unstimulated CD4+CD25+CD127- regulatory T cells, CD4+CD25- non-regulatory cells, CD4 and CD8 cells. V shed 8 bases and J 1 base; nucleotides not matched to a gene: 8. CDR1 and CDR2 from the germline V gene are MGHDK and SYGVNS. This CDR3 has 17 amino acids. This clone occurred a few times. The repertoire was sequenced with immunoSEQ multiplex PCR; TCRdb's copy has only in-frame clones and lacks some. Of about 69,000 clones listed, about 89% are singletons.

The J gene is TRBJ2-1, the V gene TRBV25-1; 13 positions agree with TRBD2. The sample here was CD4+ T cells from blood, taken before the transplant. This receptor was taken from a human donor who received a combined kidney and bone marrow transplant. The CDR3 DNA sequence: TGTGCCAGCCAAAGGACTAGCGGGAGCCAGTCCTACAATGAGCAGTTCTTC. It codes for CASQRTSGSQSYNEQFF.